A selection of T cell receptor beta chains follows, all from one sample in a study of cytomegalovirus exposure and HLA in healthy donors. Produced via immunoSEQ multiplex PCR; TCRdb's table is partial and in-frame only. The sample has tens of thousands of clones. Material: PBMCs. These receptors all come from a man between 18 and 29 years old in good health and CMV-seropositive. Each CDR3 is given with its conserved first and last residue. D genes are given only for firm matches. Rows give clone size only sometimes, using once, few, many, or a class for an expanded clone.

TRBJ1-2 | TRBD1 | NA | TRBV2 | TGTGCCAGCAGTGCGACAGGGATCTATGGCTACACCTTC | CASSATGIYGYTF
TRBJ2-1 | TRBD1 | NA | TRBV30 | TGTGCCTGGAGAACCGGGGACAGGGATATCAATGAGCAGTTCTTC | CAWRTGDRDINEQFF
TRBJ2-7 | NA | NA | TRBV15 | TGTGCCACCGACTCGGGTGTAGGGGGAAGCGAGCAGTACTTC | CATDSGVGGSEQYF
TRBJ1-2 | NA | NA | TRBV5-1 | TGCGCCAGCAGCTGGGAGGGAAAGAGCGGGGATGGCTACACCTTC | CASSWEGKSGDGYTF
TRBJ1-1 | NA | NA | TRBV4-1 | TGCGCCAGCACCAAAGGGGCAACAGGTGGGACTGAAGCTTTCTTT | CASTKGATGGTEAFF
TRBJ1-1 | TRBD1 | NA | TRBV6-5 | TGTGCCAGCAGTCGGACAGGGGTGGGAGCTTTCTTT | CASSRTGVGAFF
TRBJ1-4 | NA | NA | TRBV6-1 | TGTGCCAGCAGTGAAAGGGGCTCACGTACCGTCGGTGAAAAACTGTTTTTT | CASSERGSRTVGEKLFF
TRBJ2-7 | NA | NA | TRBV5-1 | TGCGCCAGCAGCTACGACATCTCCTACGAGCAGTACTTC | CASSYDISYEQYF
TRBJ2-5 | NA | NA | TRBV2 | TGTGCCAGCAGGCGAGGGGAGACCCAGTACTTC | CASRRGETQYF
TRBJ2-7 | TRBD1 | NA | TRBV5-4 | TGTGCCAGCAGCGTTGGACAGGGGAAGGGAGGCTACGAGCAGTACTTC | CASSVGQGKGGYEQYF
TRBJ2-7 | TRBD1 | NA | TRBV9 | TGTGCCAGCAGCCCCGGGACAGGCCCCTACGAGCAGTACTTC | CASSPGTGPYEQYF
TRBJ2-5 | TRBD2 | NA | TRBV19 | TGTGCCAGTAGTCCCCGGACTAGCGGAACACTCCAAGAGACCCAGTACTTC | CASSPRTSGTLQETQYF
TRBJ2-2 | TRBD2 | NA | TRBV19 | TGTGCCAGTAGTATTTGGCTAGCGGGGGACACCGGGGAGCTGTTTTTT | CASSIWLAGDTGELFF
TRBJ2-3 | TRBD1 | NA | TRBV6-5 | TGTGCCAGCAGTTACTCTCAGGGGGTAGGGTCAGATACGCAGTATTTT | CASSYSQGVGSDTQYF
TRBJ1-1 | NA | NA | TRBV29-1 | TGCAGCGCCAAACAGGGTATTAGGAGATTGAACACTGAAGCTTTCTTT | CSAKQGIRRLNTEAFF
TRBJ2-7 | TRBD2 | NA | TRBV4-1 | TGCGCCAGCAGCCAAGAGATGGTCACTAGCGGCGAGCAGTACTTC | CASSQEMVTSGEQYF
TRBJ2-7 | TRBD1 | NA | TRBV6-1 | TGTGCCAGCAGTGACCGGGACAGGGGGTACGAGCAGTACTTC | CASSDRDRGYEQYF
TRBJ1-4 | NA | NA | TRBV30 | TGTGCCTCCTCCCCCCAATTCGGGGGATACCCAACTAATGAAAAACTGTTTTTT | CASSPQFGGYPTNEKLFF
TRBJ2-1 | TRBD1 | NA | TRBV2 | TGTGCCACCAGACATCTGGACAGGGGACACAATGAGCAGTTCTTC | CATRHLDRGHNEQFF
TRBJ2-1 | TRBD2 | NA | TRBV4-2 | TGTGCCAGCAGCCACTTGGGGACTAGCGTCAACAATGAGCAGTTCTTC | CASSHLGTSVNNEQFF
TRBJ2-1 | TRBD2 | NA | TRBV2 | TGTGCCAGCGGGGGGACTAGATCGATAAGCTCCTACAATGAGCAGTTCTTC | CASGGTRSISSYNEQFF
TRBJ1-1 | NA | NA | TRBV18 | TGTGCCAGCTCACCCGGGGATTTGAACACTGAAGCTTTCTTT | CASSPGDLNTEAFF
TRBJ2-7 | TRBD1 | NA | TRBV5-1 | TGCGCCAGCAGCTCGGGGACAGACTTAACCTACGAGCAGTACTTC | CASSSGTDLTYEQYF
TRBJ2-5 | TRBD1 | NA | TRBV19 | TGTGCCAGTGTCTCAGGGGGCGGATCAGAGACCCAGTACTTC | CASVSGGGSETQYF
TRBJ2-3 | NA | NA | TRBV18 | TGTGCCAGCTCACGCGGGACGAGCACAGATACGCAGTATTTT | CASSRGTSTDTQYF
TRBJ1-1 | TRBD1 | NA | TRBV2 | TGTGCCAGCGGATCGACAGGGTCGGGCACTGAAGCTTTCTTT | CASGSTGSGTEAFF
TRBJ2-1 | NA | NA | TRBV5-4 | TGTGCCAGCAGCTTCGGGGGCGGGAGCTCCTACAATGAGCAGTTCTTC | CASSFGGGSSYNEQFF
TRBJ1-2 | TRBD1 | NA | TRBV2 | TGTGCCAGCAGGGGACAGCCGGGGGATGGCTACACCTTC | CASRGQPGDGYTF
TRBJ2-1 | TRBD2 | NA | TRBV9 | TGTGCCAGCAGCGTGAAGGGCGGGAGCCCAACTAGGCAGTTCTTC | CASSVKGGSPTRQFF
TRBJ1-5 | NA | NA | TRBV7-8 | TGTGCCAGCAGCTTAAGGCTAGGTCAGCCCCAGCATTTT | CASSLRLGQPQHF
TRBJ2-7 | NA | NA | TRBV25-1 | TGTGCCAGCAGTGAGTTGGGGCCCGAATACGAGCAGTACTTC | CASSELGPEYEQYF
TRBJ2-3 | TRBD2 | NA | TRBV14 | TGTGCCAGCAGCCAGGACTCTGGACTAGTAGCGGCAGATACGCAGTATTTT | CASSQDSGLVAADTQYF
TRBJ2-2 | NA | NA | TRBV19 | TGTGCCAGTAGTACCAAACCCAGGGACACCGGGGAGCTGTTTTTT | CASSTKPRDTGELFF
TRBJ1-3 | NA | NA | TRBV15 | TGTGCCACCAGCAGAGATTTGAGTACTGGAAACACCATATATTTT | CATSRDLSTGNTIYF
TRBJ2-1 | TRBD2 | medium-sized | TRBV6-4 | TGTGCCAGCAGTGACTCGGGGGAGGGAGATGAGCAGTTCTTC | CASSDSGEGDEQFF
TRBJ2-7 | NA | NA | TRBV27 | TGTGCCAGCAGTCCAGGTGCAGGGGCCCACGAGCAGTACTTC | CASSPGAGAHEQYF
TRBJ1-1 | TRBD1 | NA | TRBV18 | TGTGCCAGCTCACTAGGACAGGGCAACACTGAAGCTTTCTTT | CASSLGQGNTEAFF
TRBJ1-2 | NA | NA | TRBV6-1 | TGTGCCAGCAGTGAAGCCCAGGGGTGGACTGGCTACACCTTC | CASSEAQGWTGYTF
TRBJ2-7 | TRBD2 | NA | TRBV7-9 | TGTGCCAGCAGCTATCCGACTAGCGGTGCCTACGAGCAGTACTTC | CASSYPTSGAYEQYF
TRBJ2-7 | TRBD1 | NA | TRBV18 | TGTGCCAGCTCACCTGGGACAGTCTACGAGCAGTACTTC | CASSPGTVYEQYF
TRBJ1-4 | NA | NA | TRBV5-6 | TGTGCCAGCAGCTTGGAGTTCGGGACTAATGAAAAACTGTTTTTT | CASSLEFGTNEKLFF
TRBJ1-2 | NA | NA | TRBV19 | TGTGCCAGTAGCCCAGGGACTTTACCTAACTATGGCTACACCTTC | CASSPGTLPNYGYTF
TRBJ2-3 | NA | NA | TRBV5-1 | TGCGCCAGCAGCTTTCGGGGGACGTCAGATACGCAGTATTTT | CASSFRGTSDTQYF
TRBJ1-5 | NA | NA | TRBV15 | TGTGCCACCAGGGGGGCCTCGGGTCAGCCCCAGCATTTT | CATRGASGQPQHF
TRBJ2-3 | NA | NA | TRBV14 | TGTGCCAGCAGCCAACGGCGGGACCCTAGCACAGATACGCAGTATTTT | CASSQRRDPSTDTQYF
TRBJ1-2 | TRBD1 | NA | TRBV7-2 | TGTGCCAGCAGCTCTGGACAGGGCTATGGCTACACCTTC | CASSSGQGYGYTF
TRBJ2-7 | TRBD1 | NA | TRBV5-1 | TGCGCCAGCAGCTTGGAAGGACAGGGCGCCTACGAGCAGTACTTC | CASSLEGQGAYEQYF
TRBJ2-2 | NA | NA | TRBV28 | TGTGCCAGCAGAACCGGGACACCATTCACCGGGGAGCTGTTTTTT | CASRTGTPFTGELFF
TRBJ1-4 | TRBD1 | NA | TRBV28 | TGTGCCAGCAGGCGACAGGGGAATGAAAAACTGTTTTTT | CASRRQGNEKLFF